This TCR beta chain is from a study of T cells in Graves' hyperthyroidism and ophthalmopathy. CDR1 is SNHLY, CDR2 FYNNEI, per germline. V dropped 4 bases and J dropped 4 bases, with 10 bases sitting between them. The CDR3 loop spans 13 amino acids. This clonotype was detected ten times or more. Amplification of TCR beta CDR3 regions used RNA as the template. HTBI primers drove first-round RT-PCR of the TCR CDR3. MiXCR, applied by TCRdb to the multiplex PCR reads, yields one record per CDR3 protein. The table records some 620,000 distinct CDR3 sequences, 15% to 20% of them present only once. The TCR sequence derives from a woman in her 30s with Graves' hyperthyroidism. The V and J genes are TRBV2 and TRBJ2-5; D is uncertain. Sequencing was done on a sample of blood. The CDR3 is CASSALMRETQYF. The CDR3, as DNA: TGTGCCAGCAGTGCCCTCATGAGAGAGACCCAGTACTTC. The whole variable domain, filled in from reference TRBV2 and TRBJ2-5, reads EPEVTQTPSHQVTQMGQEVILRCVPISNHLYFYWYRQILGQKVEFLVSFYNNEISEKSEIFDDQFSVERPDGSNFTLKIRSTKLEDSAMYFCASSALMRETQYFGPGTRLLVL.